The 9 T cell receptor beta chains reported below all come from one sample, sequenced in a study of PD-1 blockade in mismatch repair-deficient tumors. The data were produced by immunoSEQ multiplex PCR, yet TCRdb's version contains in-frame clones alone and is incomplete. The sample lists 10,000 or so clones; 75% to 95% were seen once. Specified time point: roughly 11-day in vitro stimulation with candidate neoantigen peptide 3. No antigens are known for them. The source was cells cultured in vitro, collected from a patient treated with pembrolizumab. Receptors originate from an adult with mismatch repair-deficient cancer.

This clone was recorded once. The CDR3 nucleotides are TGTGCCAGTAGTATCGGAGGAGGACTGGGCTCCTACGAGCAGTACTTC. This codes for CASSIGGGLGSYEQYF. V and J are TRBV19 and TRBJ2-7, with D possibly matching TRBD2 (5 bases). Germline V gene lookup returns CDR1 LNHDA and CDR2 SQIVND (reference sequence). This CDR3 has 16 amino acids. V was pared by 3 bases and J by 0 bases, with 15 bases between.

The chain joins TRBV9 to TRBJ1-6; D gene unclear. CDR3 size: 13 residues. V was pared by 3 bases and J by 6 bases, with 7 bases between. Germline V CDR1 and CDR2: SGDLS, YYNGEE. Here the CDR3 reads CASSDHPNSPLHF. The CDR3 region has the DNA TGTGCCAGCAGCGATCATCCTAATTCACCCCTCCACTTT.

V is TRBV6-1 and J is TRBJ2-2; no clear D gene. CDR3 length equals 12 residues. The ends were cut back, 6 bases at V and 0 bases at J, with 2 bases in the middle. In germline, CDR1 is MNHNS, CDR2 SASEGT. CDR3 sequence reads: CASSPNTGELFF. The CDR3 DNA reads TGTGCCAGCAGCCCGAACACCGGGGAGCTGTTTTTT.

The CDR3 DNA follows: TGTGCCAGCAGGAAAACAGGGGTCCACGAGCAGTACTTC. Encoded protein: CASRKTGVHEQYF. V usage is TRBV28 and J usage is TRBJ2-7; 7 bases match TRBD1. There are 13 residues in the CDR3. The junction had 7 bases not matched to a gene; V was cut back by 6 bases and J by 5 bases. Germline V gene data show CDR1 as MDHEN and CDR2 as SYDVKM.

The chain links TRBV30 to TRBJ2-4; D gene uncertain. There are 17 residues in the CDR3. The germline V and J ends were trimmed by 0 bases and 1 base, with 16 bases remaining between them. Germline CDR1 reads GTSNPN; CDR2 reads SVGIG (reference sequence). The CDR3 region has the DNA TGTGCCTGGAGTGTGGGGTTCCCACTTGGGGCCAAAAACATTCAGTACTTC. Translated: CAWSVGFPLGAKNIQYF.

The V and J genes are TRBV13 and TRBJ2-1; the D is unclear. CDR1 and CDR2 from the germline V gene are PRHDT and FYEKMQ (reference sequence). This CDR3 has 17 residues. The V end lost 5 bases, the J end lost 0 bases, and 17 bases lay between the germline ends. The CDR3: CASSPAVPDSSYNEQFF. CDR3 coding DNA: TGTGCCAGCAGCCCGGCGGTACCGGATAGCTCCTACAATGAGCAGTTCTTC.

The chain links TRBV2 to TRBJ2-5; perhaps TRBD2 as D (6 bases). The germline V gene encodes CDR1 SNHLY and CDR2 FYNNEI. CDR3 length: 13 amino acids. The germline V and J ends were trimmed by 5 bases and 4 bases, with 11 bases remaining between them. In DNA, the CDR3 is TGTGCCAGCAGTTTGGGGGGAGGAGAGACCCAGTACTTC. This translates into CASSLGGGETQYF. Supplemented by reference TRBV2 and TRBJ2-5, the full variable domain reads EPEVTQTPSHQVTQMGQEVILRCVPISNHLYFYWYRQILGQKVEFLVSFYNNEISEKSEIFDDQFSVERPDGSNFTLKIRSTKLEDSAMYFCASSLGGGETQYFGPGTRLLVL.

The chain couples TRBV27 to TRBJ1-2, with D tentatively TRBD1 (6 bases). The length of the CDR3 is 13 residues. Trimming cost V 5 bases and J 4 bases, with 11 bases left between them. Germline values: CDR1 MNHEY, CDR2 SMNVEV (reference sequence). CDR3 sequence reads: CASSIDRTYGYTF. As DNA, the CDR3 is TGTGCCAGCAGTATCGACAGGACCTATGGCTACACCTTC.

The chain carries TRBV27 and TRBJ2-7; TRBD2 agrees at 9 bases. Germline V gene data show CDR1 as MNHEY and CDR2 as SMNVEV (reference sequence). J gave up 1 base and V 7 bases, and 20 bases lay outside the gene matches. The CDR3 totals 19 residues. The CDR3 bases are TGTGCCAGCATGATCCCCGGGACTAGCATTTTACGAGGTTCCTACGAGCAGTACTTC. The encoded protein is CASMIPGTSILRGSYEQYF.